This TCR beta chain stems from a study of spatial heterogeneity in lung cancer. Time point reported: sample taken at primary tumor resection. Whole RNA, which was extracted from tumor, nontumor lung tissue or frozen PBMC, was sequenced without any cell sorting. There are many counts of this clonotype. Little can be read into the size of this beta chain, an off-target read in a library designed for alpha chains. In TCRdb, the 5' RACE reads were re-called with MiXCR into one record per CDR3 protein. The sample contains approximately 1,500 distinct CDR3 sequences, roughly 7.7% of which appear only once. The starting material was normal lung tissue next to the tumor, obtained at surgery. The clonotype originates from a female donor with early-stage non-small cell lung cancer.

Written as DNA, the CDR3 is TGTGCCAGCAGCGTAGGGGCAGCCGATTCTAATGAAAAACTGTTTTTT. It codes for CASSVGAADSNEKLFF. V and J are TRBV9 and TRBJ1-4; no clear D gene. Germline CDR1 SGDLS, CDR2 YYNGEE. V was shortened by 0 bases and J by 3 bases, with 12 bases between the two germline ends. This CDR3 region has 16 residues.